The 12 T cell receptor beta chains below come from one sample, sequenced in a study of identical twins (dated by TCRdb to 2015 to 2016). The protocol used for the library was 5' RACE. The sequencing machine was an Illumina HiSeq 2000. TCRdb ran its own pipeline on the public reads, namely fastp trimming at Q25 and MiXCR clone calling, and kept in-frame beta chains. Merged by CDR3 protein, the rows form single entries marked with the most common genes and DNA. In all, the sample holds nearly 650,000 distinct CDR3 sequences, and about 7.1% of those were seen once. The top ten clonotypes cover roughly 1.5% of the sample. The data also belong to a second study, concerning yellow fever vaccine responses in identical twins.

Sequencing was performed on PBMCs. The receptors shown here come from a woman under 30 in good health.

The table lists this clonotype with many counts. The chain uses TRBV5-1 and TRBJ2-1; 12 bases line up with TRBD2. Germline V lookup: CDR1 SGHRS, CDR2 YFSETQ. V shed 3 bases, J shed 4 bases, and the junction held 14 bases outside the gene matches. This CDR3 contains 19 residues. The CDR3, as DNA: TGCGCCAGCAGCTCCTACAGGACTAGCGGGGCCGGCGGGTACAATGAGCAGTTCTTC. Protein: CASSSYRTSGAGGYNEQFF.

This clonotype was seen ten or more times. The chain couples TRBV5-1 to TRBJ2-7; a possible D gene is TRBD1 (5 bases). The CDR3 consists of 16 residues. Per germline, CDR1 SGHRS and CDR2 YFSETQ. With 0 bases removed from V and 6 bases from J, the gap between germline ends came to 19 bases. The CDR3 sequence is CASSLVARVVLCEQYV. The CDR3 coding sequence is TGCGCCAGCAGCTTGGTAGCCAGGGTTGTTTTATGCGAGCAGTACGTC.

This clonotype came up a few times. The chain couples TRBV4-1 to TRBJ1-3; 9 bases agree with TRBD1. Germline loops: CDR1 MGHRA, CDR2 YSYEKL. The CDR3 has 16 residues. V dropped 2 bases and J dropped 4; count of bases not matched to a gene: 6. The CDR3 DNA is TGCGCCAGCAGCCAATACACAGGGGGCGCGGGAAACACCATATATTTT. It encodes CASSQYTGGAGNTIYF.

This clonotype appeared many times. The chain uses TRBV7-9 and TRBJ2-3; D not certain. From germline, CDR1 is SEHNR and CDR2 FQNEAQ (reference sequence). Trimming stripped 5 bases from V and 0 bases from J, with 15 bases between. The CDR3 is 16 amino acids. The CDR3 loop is CASSPKDTHSTDTQYF. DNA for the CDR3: TGTGCCAGCAGCCCTAAAGACACTCATAGCACAGATACGCAGTATTTT.

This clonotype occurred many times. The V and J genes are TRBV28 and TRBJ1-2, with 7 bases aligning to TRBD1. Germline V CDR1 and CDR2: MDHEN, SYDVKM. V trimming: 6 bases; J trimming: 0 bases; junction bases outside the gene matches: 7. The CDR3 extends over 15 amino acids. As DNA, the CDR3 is TGTGCCAGCAGCCCCACAGGGACAGCTAACTATGGCTACACCTTC. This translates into CASSPTGTANYGYTF.

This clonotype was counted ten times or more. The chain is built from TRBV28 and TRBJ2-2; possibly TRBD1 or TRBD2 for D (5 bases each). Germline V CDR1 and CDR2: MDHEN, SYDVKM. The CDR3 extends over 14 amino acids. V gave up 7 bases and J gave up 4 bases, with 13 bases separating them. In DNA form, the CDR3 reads TGTGCCAGCACGATTGGGGGATTCACCGGGGAGCTGTTTTTT. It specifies CASTIGGFTGELFF.

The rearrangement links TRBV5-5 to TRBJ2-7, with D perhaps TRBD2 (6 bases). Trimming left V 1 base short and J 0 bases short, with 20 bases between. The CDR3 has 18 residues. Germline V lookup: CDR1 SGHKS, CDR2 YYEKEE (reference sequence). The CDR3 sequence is CASSLPLLGRNSSYEQYV. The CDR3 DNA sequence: TGTGCCAGCAGCTTGCCTCTATTGGGGAGGAACAGCTCCTACGAGCAGTACGTC.

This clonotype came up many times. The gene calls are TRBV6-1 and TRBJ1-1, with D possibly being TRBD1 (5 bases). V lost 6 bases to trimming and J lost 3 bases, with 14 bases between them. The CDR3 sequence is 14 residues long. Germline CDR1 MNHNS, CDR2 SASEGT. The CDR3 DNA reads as TGTGCCAGCAGCCTGCATGGACAAGACACTGAAGCTTTCTTT. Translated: CASSLHGQDTEAFF.

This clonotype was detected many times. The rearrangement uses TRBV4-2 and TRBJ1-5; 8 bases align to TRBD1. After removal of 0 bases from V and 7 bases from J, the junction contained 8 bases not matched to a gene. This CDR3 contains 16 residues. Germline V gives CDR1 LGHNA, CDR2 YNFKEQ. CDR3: CASSQDQTGASQPQHF. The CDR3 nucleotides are TGTGCCAGCAGCCAAGATCAGACAGGGGCGTCACAGCCCCAGCATTTT.

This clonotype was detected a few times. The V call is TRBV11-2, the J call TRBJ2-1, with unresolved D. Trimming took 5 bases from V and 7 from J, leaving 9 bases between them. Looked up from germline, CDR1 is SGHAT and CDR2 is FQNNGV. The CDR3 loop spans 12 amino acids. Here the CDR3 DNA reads TGTGCCAGCAGCCCCGACGTGAATGAGCAGTTCTTC. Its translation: CASSPDVNEQFF.

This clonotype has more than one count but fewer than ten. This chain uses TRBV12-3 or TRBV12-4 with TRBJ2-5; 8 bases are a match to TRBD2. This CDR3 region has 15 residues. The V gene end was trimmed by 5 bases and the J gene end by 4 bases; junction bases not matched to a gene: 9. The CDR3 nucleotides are TGTGCCAGCAGTACCGGAGCGGGAGTGGGAGAGACCCAGTACTTC. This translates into CASSTGAGVGETQYF.

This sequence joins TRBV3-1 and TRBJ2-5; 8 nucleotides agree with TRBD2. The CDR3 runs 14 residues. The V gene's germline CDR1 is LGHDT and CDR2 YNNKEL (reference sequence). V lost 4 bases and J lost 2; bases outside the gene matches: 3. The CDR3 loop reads CASSRSGKQETQYF. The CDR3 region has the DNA TGTGCCAGCAGCCGTAGCGGGAAACAAGAGACCCAGTACTTC.